The 3 T cell receptor beta chains below were found in one sample sequenced in a study of cytomegalovirus exposure and HLA in healthy donors. A multiplex PCR was run with 60 Vbeta primers and 13 Jbeta primers. Clones were read by immunoSEQ multiplex PCR, and TCRdb kept only the in-frame ones, dropping some. The data show around 33,000 clones, with approximately 76% seen just once and approximately 8% held by the top ten. The specimen sequenced was PBMCs. Every receptor here comes from a woman under 40 in good health and CMV-seropositive.

The chain uses TRBV27 and TRBJ2-5; tentatively, D is TRBD1 (6 bases). With the DNA end fitting TRBJ2-7 better, the J assignment may be wrong. The CDR3 spans 15 residues. CDR1 and CDR2 from the germline V gene are MNHEY and SMNVEV (reference sequence). DNA for the CDR3: TGTGCCAGCAGCACCGAGACAGGCACCTCCTACGAGCAGTACTTC. As protein: CASSTETGTSYEQYF.

This chain links TRBV30 with TRBJ1-4; D uncertain. This CDR3 is 14 amino acids long. V lost 4 bases to trimming and J lost 2 bases, with 11 bases between them. The germline CDR1 and CDR2 sequences are GTSNPN and SVGIG (reference sequence). The CDR3 loop reads CAWNGRSTNEKLFF. The CDR3 DNA reads as TGTGCCTGGAATGGCCGGAGCACTAATGAAAAACTGTTTTTT.

This sequence joins TRBV9 and TRBJ2-2; 7 positions match TRBD1. The CDR3 runs to 15 residues. Unmatched junction bases numbered 11, after V lost 4 bases and J lost 8 bases. Germline CDR1 reads SGDLS; CDR2 reads YYNGEE. This chain's CDR3 is CASSITAGGPGELFF. CDR3 nucleotide sequence: TGTGCCAGCAGCATAACGGCAGGGGGTCCGGGGGAGCTGTTTTTT.